This T cell receptor beta chain appears in the sequencing data of a study of CD8 T cells in Susac syndrome. An amount of RNA that ranged from 0.5 to 1 ug was reverse transcribed with random hexamers. TCRdb called the immunoSEQ multiplex PCR reads again in MiXCR, with one record for every CDR3 protein. The data show just over 80,000 distinct CDR3 sequences, with around 94% seen just once and 0.25% to 0.3% held by the top ten. CDR1 and CDR2 (germline): SNHLY, FYNNEI. V was cut by 6 bases and J by 9 bases, with 15 bases left in between. CDR3 length equals 12 residues. The origin of this receptor is a human donor in good health. This chain joins TRBV2 and TRBJ2-7, with D possibly being TRBD2 (6 bases). Sequenced: CD8+ T cells from PBMCs. CDR3 in amino acids: CASRPGSLAQYF. DNA of the CDR3: TGTGCCAGCAGGCCCGGGTCACTAGCGCAGTACTTC.